What follows are 25 T cell receptor beta chains derived from one specimen sequenced in a study of T cells after yellow fever vaccination. MiXCR, run by TCRdb on the 5' RACE reads, gives a single entry per CDR3 protein. The table has about 340,000 distinct CDR3 sequences, roughly 8.7% seen once. The sequencing used PBMCs, collected on the day of the first yellow fever vaccination. Source of these receptors: a man younger than 35 who received the YFV17D yellow fever vaccine.

The rearrangement links TRBV10-3 to TRBJ2-5; D assignment may be TRBD1 or TRBD2 (6 bases each). Germline assignment: CDR1 ENHRY and CDR2 SYGVKD. V lost 8 bases and J lost 5, with 21 bases in between. This CDR3 has 15 residues. CDR3 region: CAISRKGGSGETQYF. The CDR3 DNA reads TGTGCCATCTCCCGAAAGGGGGGAAGTGGGGAGACCCAGTACTTC.

The rearrangement uses TRBV4-2 and TRBJ2-4, with 13 bases that match TRBD2. Germline lookup yields CDR1 LGHNA and CDR2 YNFKEQ. CDR3 length equals 17 residues. J was trimmed by 8 bases and V by 1 base; bases with no gene match: 8. This chain's CDR3 is CASSQGLAGGAAYIQYF. For the CDR3, the DNA is TGTGCCAGCAGCCAAGGACTAGCGGGGGGTGCGGCGTACATTCAGTACTTC.

This clonotype has more than one count but fewer than ten. The rearrangement joins TRBV27 to TRBJ1-2; D is uncertain. Germline V gives CDR1 MNHEY, CDR2 SMNVEV (reference sequence). This CDR3 has 15 amino acids. With 4 bases removed from V and 3 bases from J, the gap between germline ends came to 15 bases. The CDR3 nucleotides read TGTGCCAGCAGTTCCCCGGAGGGCTACGACTATGGCTACACCTTC. This encodes CASSSPEGYDYGYTF.

This clonotype was detected a few times. The V gene is TRBV29-1, the J gene TRBJ2-1, with 8 bases that match TRBD2. Germline V lookup: CDR1 SQVTM, CDR2 ANQGSEA. CDR3 length: 14 amino acids. The V gene end was trimmed by 0 bases and the J gene end by 7 bases; junction bases not matched to a gene: 5. CDR3: CSVEDGLAENEQFF. CDR3 DNA: TGCAGCGTTGAAGATGGACTAGCTGAGAATGAGCAGTTCTTC.

The chain links TRBV15 to TRBJ2-1, with 8 bases matching TRBD2. The V and J ends lost 0 bases and 7 bases, in that order; junction bases with no gene match: 5. The CDR3 has 15 residues. Germline CDR1 is LNHNV and CDR2 is YYDKDF (reference sequence). CDR3 loop: CATSRDGGGVNEQFF. The DNA of the CDR3 is TGTGCCACCAGCAGAGACGGGGGGGGCGTGAATGAGCAGTTCTTC. Full variable domain (rest looked up from reference TRBV15 and TRBJ2-1): DAMVIQNPRYQVTQFGKPVTLSCSQTLNHNVMYWYQQKSSQAPKLLFHYYDKDFNNEADTPDNFQSRRPNTSFCFLDIRSPGLGDTAMYLCATSRDGGGVNEQFFGPGTRLTVL.

This clonotype was counted between two and nine times. The CDR3: CASSPLGSGETQYF. In DNA, the CDR3 is TGTGCCAGCTCACCACTGGGAAGCGGAGAGACCCAGTACTTC. The chain combines TRBV18 with TRBJ2-5; TRBD2 might be the D (5 bases). Germline CDR1 reads KGHSH; CDR2 reads LQKENI. The CDR3 extends over 14 amino acids. The V end was cut by 1 base, the J end by 4 bases, with 10 bases between.

This chain connects TRBV24-1 to TRBJ1-1; D call uncertain. V shed 6 bases and J shed 1 base, with 8 bases lying between them. CDR1 and CDR2 from the germline V gene are KGHDR and SFDVKD. The CDR3 totals 13 residues. The CDR3 here is CATSYSGNTEAFF. The CDR3 nucleotides are TGTGCCACCAGTTACTCAGGGAACACTGAAGCTTTCTTT.

This clonotype was counted many times. V usage is TRBV12-3 or TRBV12-4 and J usage is TRBJ2-7, with 10 bases lining up with TRBD1. Trimming at V came to 5 bases and at J to 4 bases, leaving 8 bases not matched to a gene. The CDR3 sequence is 15 residues long. The CDR3: CASSRPGQGIYEQYF. Written as DNA, the CDR3 is TGTGCCAGCAGTCGCCCGGGACAGGGGATTTACGAGCAGTACTTC.

The table lists this clonotype with many counts. CDR3 sequence: CASSNTGGTEAFF. The CDR3 DNA is TGTGCCAGCAGTAACACAGGGGGCACTGAAGCTTTCTTT. The rearrangement links TRBV6-6 to TRBJ1-1, with 8 nucleotides matching TRBD1. Looked up from germline, CDR1 is MNHNY and CDR2 is SVGAGI (reference sequence). The CDR3 loop spans 13 amino acids. The ends lost 5 bases at V and 4 bases at J; junction bases unmatched: 3.

This clonotype was observed a handful of times. J is TRBJ2-1 and V is TRBV7-8, with D tentatively TRBD2 (5 bases). In germline, CDR1 is SGHVS, CDR2 FQNEAQ. CDR3 length equals 14 residues. Trimming left V 5 bases short and J 4 bases short, with 12 bases between. The CDR3 sequence is CASSAALVYNEQFF. In nucleotides, the CDR3 is TGTGCCAGCAGCGCAGCACTAGTGTACAATGAGCAGTTCTTC.

The V call is TRBV12-3 or TRBV12-4, the J call TRBJ1-1; D is unclear. CDR3 length equals 13 residues. V was shortened by 2 bases and J by 3 bases, with 7 bases between the two germline ends. The CDR3 region has the DNA TGTGCCAGCAGTTTACCGAGGGACACTGAAGCTTTCTTT. The encoded protein is CASSLPRDTEAFF.

This clonotype was found a few times. The chain employs TRBV5-6 and TRBJ2-7; no definite D call. Germline V gene data show CDR1 as SGHDT and CDR2 as YYEEEE. The CDR3 sequence is 12 residues long. The V end was cut by 1 base, the J end by 6 bases, with 8 bases between. CDR3 bases: TGTGCCAGCAGCTTGTTAGGTTTCGAGCAGTACGTC. Translated, it gives CASSLLGFEQYV.

The chain couples TRBV7-8 to TRBJ2-2; 10 positions agree with TRBD2. CDR1 and CDR2 (germline): SGHVS, FQNEAQ. This CDR3 is built from 16 residues. With 5 bases clipped from V and 6 bases from J, the junction kept 9 bases outside the gene matches. This CDR3 is CASSTSVLAGSGELFF. The CDR3 region has the DNA TGTGCCAGCAGCACTAGCGTACTAGCGGGGTCCGGGGAGCTGTTTTTT.

The CDR3 DNA reads TGCGCCAGCAGCCAAGGTCAAACCGCGGCGCCCCCGCGTGAAGCTTTCTTT. It codes for CASSQGQTAAPPREAFF. This rearrangement joins TRBV4-1 to TRBJ1-1; the D is unclear. CDR1 and CDR2 from the germline V gene are MGHRA and YSYEKL. The CDR3 has 17 amino acids. Between the trimmed V and J ends, which lost 1 base and 7 bases, there was a span of 22 bases.

V and J are TRBV5-1 and TRBJ1-1; 8 bases map to TRBD1. This CDR3 is built from 12 residues. Germline V gives CDR1 SGHRS, CDR2 YFSETQ. V was pared by 5 bases and J by 10 bases, with 7 bases of the junction left unmatched. The CDR3 sequence is CASRETGAPAFF. CDR3 nucleotide sequence: TGCGCCAGCAGGGAGACAGGGGCGCCAGCTTTCTTT.

The chain employs TRBV7-9 and TRBJ2-3, with a weak D call TRBD1 (6 bases). Germline V gene sequence: CDR1 SEHNR, CDR2 FQNEAQ (reference sequence). The CDR3 totals 15 residues. Trimming took off 5 bases at V and 2 bases at J, with 14 bases between the two ends. The chain's CDR3 is CASSPQTGFTDTQYF. Written as DNA, the CDR3 is TGTGCCAGCAGCCCCCAGACAGGCTTCACAGATACGCAGTATTTT.

This clonotype was seen a handful of times. The gene calls are TRBV6-2 or TRBV6-3 and TRBJ2-1; D might be TRBD1 or TRBD2, each matching 6 bases. Germline CDR1 MNHEY, CDR2 SVGEGT. This CDR3 is 14 amino acids long. With 4 bases removed from V and 5 bases from J, the gap between germline ends came to 12 bases. The CDR3 nucleotides are TGTGCCAGCAGTTGGCCGGGGGACAACAATGAGCAGTTCTTC. This gives the protein CASSWPGDNNEQFF.

The chain carries TRBV11-2 and TRBJ2-7; D tentatively fits TRBD1 or TRBD2 (5 bases each). V lost 4 bases to trimming and J lost 6 bases, with 19 bases between them. The CDR3 totals 15 residues. Germline assignment: CDR1 SGHAT and CDR2 FQNNGV. The chain's CDR3 is CASSSLEGRVPEQYF. CDR3 bases: TGTGCCAGCAGCTCCCTAGAGGGCAGGGTCCCCGAGCAGTACTTC.

The sample holds many counts of this clonotype. This chain's CDR3 is CASSLVGGEDTQYF. The CDR3 nucleotides are TGCGCCAGCAGCTTGGTTGGGGGCGAAGATACGCAGTATTTT. V is TRBV5-1 and J is TRBJ2-3, with D possibly TRBD1 on 6 matching bases. V gave up 0 bases and J gave up 5 bases, with 10 bases separating them. The CDR3 length is 14 residues. Germline CDR1 reads SGHRS; CDR2 reads YFSETQ.

The V gene is TRBV6-2 or TRBV6-3, the J gene TRBJ1-4, with 11 bases aligning to TRBD1. Trimming at V came to 6 bases and at J to 10 bases, leaving 4 bases not matched to a gene. Germline V CDR1 and CDR2: MNHEY, SVGEGT. The CDR3 runs to 13 residues. CDR3 amino acids: CASRGQGDVKLFF. The CDR3 coding sequence is TGTGCCAGCAGGGGACAGGGGGATGTAAAACTGTTTTTT.

This clonotype was seen a handful of times. This chain uses TRBV7-2 with TRBJ1-1; maybe TRBD1 (6 bases). With 6 bases removed from V and 1 base from J, the gap between germline ends came to 15 bases. The CDR3 is 15 amino acids. Per the germline V gene, CDR1 is SGHTA and CDR2 is FQGNSA. The CDR3 protein is CASSPPGHWNTEAFF. CDR3 in DNA: TGTGCCAGCAGTCCACCGGGACACTGGAACACTGAAGCTTTCTTT.

In this sample, this clonotype turned up a few times. The gene calls are TRBV10-3 and TRBJ2-5; TRBD1 matches at 11 bases. Germline trimming cut 9 bases from V and 1 base from J; bases unmatched to any gene: 7. The CDR3 has 15 amino acids. CDR1 ENHRY and CDR2 SYGVKD come from the germline V gene. The CDR3 spells CAISGQGGPQETQYF. The CDR3 nucleotides read TGTGCCATTTCGGGACAGGGGGGACCCCAAGAGACCCAGTACTTC.

The gene calls are TRBV12-3 or TRBV12-4 and TRBJ1-5; D gene ambiguous. The CDR3 has 15 residues. The V and J ends lost 3 bases and 2 bases respectively, with 11 bases between them. Here the CDR3 DNA reads TGTGCCAGCAGTTTCAGTCCTGCGGGCAATCAGCCCCAGCATTTT. Translating it yields CASSFSPAGNQPQHF.

The chain has TRBV5-6 and TRBJ1-1; D uncertain. V was pared by 2 bases and J by 3 bases, with 11 bases between. The CDR3 has 14 residues. In germline, CDR1 is SGHDT, CDR2 YYEEEE. The CDR3 loop reads CASSFKGSDTEAFF. The CDR3 DNA is TGTGCCAGCAGCTTTAAAGGGAGTGACACTGAAGCTTTCTTT.

This clonotype appeared a few times. This sequence joins TRBV12-3 or TRBV12-4 and TRBJ2-7; TRBD2 matches at 8 bases. V shed 5 bases and J 9 bases; nucleotides not matched to a gene: 6. The CDR3 is 12 amino acids. The DNA for the CDR3 is TGTGCCAGCAGTCGGGGGGGAGCGGTGCAGTACGTC. Protein product: CASSRGGAVQYV.